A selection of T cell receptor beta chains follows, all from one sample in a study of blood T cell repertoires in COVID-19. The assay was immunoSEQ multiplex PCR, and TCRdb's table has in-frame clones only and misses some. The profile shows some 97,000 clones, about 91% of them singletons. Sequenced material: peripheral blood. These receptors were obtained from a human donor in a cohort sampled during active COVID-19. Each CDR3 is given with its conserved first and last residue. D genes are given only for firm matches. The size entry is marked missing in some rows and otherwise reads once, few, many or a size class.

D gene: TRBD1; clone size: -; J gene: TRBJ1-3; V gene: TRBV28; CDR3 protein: CASSLGTAGNTIYF; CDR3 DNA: TGTGCCAGCAGCCTCGGGACAGCTGGAAACACCATATATTTT
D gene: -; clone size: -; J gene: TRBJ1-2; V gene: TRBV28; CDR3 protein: CASSLEASGYTF; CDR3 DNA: TGTGCCAGCAGTTTAGAGGCTAGCGGCTACACCTTC
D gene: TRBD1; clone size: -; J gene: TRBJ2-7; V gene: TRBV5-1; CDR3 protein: CASSDRDRGFFPYEQYF; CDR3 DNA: TGCGCCAGCAGCGACCGGGACAGGGGGTTTTTTCCCTACGAGCAGTACTTC
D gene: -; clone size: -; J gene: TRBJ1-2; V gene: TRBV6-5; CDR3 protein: CASSYGSGYGYTF; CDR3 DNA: TGTGCCAGCAGTTACGGTTCAGGCTATGGCTACACCTTC
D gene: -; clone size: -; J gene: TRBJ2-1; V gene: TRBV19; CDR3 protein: CASSMSELNNEQFF; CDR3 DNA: TGTGCCAGTAGTATGAGCGAACTTAACAATGAGCAGTTCTTC
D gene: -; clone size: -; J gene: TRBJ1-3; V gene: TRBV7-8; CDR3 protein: CASSLDRVGNTIYF; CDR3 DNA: TGTGCCAGCAGCTTAGACAGGGTTGGAAACACCATATATTTT
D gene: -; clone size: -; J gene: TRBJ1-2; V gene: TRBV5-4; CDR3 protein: CASSGRTGLYGYTF; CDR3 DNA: TGTGCCAGCAGCGGGAGAACAGGGCTGTATGGCTACACCTTC
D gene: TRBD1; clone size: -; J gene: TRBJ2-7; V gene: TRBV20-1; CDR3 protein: CSATRGSEQYF; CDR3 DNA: TGCAGTGCAACCAGGGGGTCCGAGCAGTACTTC
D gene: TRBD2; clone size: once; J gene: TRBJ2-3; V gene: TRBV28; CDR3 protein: CASSSQTSAKSTDTQYF; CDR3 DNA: TGTGCCAGCAGTTCTCAGACTAGCGCAAAAAGCACAGATACGCAGTATTTT
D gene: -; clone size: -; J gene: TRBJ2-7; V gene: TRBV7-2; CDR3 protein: CASSASPGSRVHEQYF; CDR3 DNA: TGTGCCAGCAGCGCCTCCCCGGGATCCCGAGTCCACGAGCAGTACTTC
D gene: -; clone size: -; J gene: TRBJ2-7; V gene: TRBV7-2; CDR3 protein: CASSLLPGRAYEQYF; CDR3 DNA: TGTGCCAGCAGCCTCCTCCCGGGAAGGGCCTACGAGCAGTACTTC
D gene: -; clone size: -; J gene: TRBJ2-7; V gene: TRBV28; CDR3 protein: CASSLMGRGYEQYF; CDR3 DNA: TGTGCCAGCAGCTTGATGGGGAGAGGCTACGAGCAGTACTTC
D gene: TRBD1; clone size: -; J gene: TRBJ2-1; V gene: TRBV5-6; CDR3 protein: CASSQGQFNEQFF; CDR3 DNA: TGTGCCAGCAGTCAGGGACAGTTCAATGAGCAGTTCTTC
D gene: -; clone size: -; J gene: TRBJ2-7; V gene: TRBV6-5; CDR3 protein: CASSRGQPYEQYF; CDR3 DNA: TGTGCCAGCAGCCGGGGTCAACCCTACGAGCAGTACTTC
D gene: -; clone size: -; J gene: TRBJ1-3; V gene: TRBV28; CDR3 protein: CASSPLGNTIYF; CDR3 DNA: TGTGCCAGCAGTCCCCTAGGAAACACCATATATTTT
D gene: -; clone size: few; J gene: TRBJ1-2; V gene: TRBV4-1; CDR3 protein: CASSQETGRAVYGYTF; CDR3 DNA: TGCGCCAGCAGCCAAGAAACAGGCAGGGCTGTCTATGGCTACACCTTC
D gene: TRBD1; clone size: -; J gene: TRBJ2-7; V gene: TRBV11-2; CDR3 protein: CASSLNPMGQGGYEQYF; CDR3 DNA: TGTGCCAGCAGCTTAAATCCCATGGGACAGGGAGGCTACGAGCAGTACTTC
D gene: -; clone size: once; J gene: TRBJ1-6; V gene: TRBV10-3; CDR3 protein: CATMAGIGQLDSPLHF; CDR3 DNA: TGTGCCACCATGGCCGGTATCGGACAGTTGGATTCACCCCTCCACTTT
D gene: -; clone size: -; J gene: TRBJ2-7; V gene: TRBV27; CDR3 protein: CASSWDISYEQYF; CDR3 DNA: TGTGCCAGCAGTTGGGACATTTCCTACGAGCAGTACTTC
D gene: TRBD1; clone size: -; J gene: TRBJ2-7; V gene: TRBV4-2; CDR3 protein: CASSQFTGGQGADEQYF; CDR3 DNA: TGTGCCAGCAGCCAATTTACCGGGGGACAGGGGGCAGACGAGCAGTACTTC
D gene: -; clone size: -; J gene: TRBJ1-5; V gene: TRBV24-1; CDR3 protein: CATSDRDPRSNQPQHF; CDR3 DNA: TGTGCCACCAGTGATAGAGACCCCAGGAGCAATCAGCCCCAGCATTTT
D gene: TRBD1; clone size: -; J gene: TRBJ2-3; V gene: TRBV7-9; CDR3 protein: CASSRKGTGARDTQYF; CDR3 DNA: TGTGCCAGCAGCCGAAAGGGGACAGGGGCTAGGGATACGCAGTATTTT
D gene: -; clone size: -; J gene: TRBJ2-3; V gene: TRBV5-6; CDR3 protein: CASYLGLTSTDTQYF; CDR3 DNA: TGTGCCAGTTACTTAGGACTAACCAGCACAGATACGCAGTATTTT
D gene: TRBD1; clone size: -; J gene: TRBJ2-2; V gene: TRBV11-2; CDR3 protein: CASSFDRAGELFF; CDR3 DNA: TGTGCCAGCAGCTTTGACAGGGCCGGGGAGCTGTTTTTT